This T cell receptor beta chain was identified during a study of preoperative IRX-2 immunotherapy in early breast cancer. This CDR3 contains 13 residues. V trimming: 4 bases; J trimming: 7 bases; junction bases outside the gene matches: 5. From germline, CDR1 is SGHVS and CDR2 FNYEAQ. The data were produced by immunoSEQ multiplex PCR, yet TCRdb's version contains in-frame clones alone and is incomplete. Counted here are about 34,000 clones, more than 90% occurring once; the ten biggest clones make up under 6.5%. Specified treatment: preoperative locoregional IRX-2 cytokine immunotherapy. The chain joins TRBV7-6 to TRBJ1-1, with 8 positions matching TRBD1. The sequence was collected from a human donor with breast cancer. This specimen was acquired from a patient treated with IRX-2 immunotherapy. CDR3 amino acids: CASSSGTGYEAFF. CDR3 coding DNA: TGTGCCAGCAGCTCCGGGACAGGATATGAAGCTTTCTTT.